The present TCR beta chain was sequenced within a study of T cells in Graves' hyperthyroidism and ophthalmopathy (dated by TCRdb to between 2017 and 2020). As for the study more broadly: Peripheral blood samples were taken at initial diagnosis, before any treatment was given. To identify distinguishing TCR V-J signatures, a discovery cohort of 90 to 100 patients was used, comprising roughly 45 with Graves' ophthalmopathy and 57 with stable Graves' hyperthyroidism. Whether ophthalmopathy could be predicted prospectively was tested in an independent validation cohort made up of roughly 20 hyperthyroidism patients plus 17 patients who later progressed to ophthalmopathy. The 100 or so discovery patients were randomly split 7:3 into training and test sets. In addition, the study compared T-cell repertoires in thyroid tissue and in blood from several Graves' hyperthyroidism patients. After sampling, hyperthyroidism patients received methimazole starting at 30 mg daily, and ophthalmopathy patients received high-dose intravenous methylprednisolone. The paper reports TCR Vbeta CDR3 sequencing of roughly 140 peripheral blood samples: under 45 ophthalmopathy, about 75 hyperthyroidism and around 17 progressor patients. The study at large found these results: Blood samples also contained most of the expanded thyroid clonotypes (frequency above 0.001), which suggests that blood repertoires may reflect thyroid immune responses. A model built on a 13 V-J signature distinguished ophthalmopathy from stable hyperthyroidism, reaching approximately 89% sensitivity and approximately 81% specificity in cross-validation and 80%/75% in testing. No statistical method was used to fix the sample size in advance, and group allocation was not hidden from the investigators. In validation, the model predicted progression to ophthalmopathy a median of about 5.9 months before onset, with roughly 68% sensitivity and about 72% specificity.

This clonotype was counted only a few times. Its antigen target is currently unknown. The input lacks base qualities; no much larger clone sits a single base away. Taken from the germline V gene, the CDR1 and CDR2 loops are SGHAT and FQNNGV. The CDR3 numbers 15 residues from cysteine through phenylalanine. Only CDR3 DNA is held: 45 bases, read in frame from base 1. Relative to germline, V is 2 bases shorter and J is 1 base shorter, with 10 bases between their ends. In the ophthalmopathy patients, disease was moderately to severely active, with a Clinical Activity Score of 3 or more, a NOSPECS grade of 4 or more, and a duration of less than 3 months. The study excluded patients with uncontrolled infections, other autoimmune diseases, pregnancy or lactation. Diagnoses were established on the basis of clinical symptoms, serum thyroxine and TRAb, thyroid ultrasound, and orbital computed tomography. Ficoll-Paque density gradient centrifugation was used to isolate PBMCs from 9.5 to 10 ml of fresh peripheral blood. Total RNA was extracted with Trizol reagent, and quality was checked on an Agilent 2100 Bioanalyzer.

Amplification of TCR beta CDR3 regions was carried out from RNA transcripts. For the first round of RT-PCR on the TCR CDR3, the HTBI primer set was used together with the Qiagen OneStep RT-PCR kit. Libraries were constructed in a second round of multiplex PCR, after which size selection and purification were carried out. Sequencing of the libraries was done on an Illumina HiSeq2000 using paired-end 100 bp reads. The source study handled its data this way. SOAPnuke was used to process the raw data, removing reads that contained adapters or uncalled bases, had a mean Phred below 15, or lacked an exact match to the constant primer or identifier. COPE v1.2.5 was used to merge the high-quality paired reads, and each unique nucleotide sequence was defined as a clonotype. Clonotypes were aligned to IMGT TRBV, TRBD and TRBJ reference segments using MiTCR v1.1. The analysis included only V-J combinations with a frequency above 0.0001, which together covered 99% to 99.2% of the repertoires. A TCS score was defined as the ratio between F50 (clonal expansion) and ExV (chaos), using BLOSUM62-based TCRdist between CDR3 peptides within each V-J. Welch's t-statistics and random forest reduced just over 500 V-J features to roughly 13, which were used in a naive Bayes classifier (R e1071). TCRdb ran its own pipeline on the public reads, namely fastp trimming at Q25 and MiXCR clone calling, and kept in-frame beta chains. Rows matching on CDR3 protein sequence are summarized as one entry with the most common DNA and genes. The V and J calls were determined by TCRdb, not by the authors. Here the sample has some 500,000 distinct CDR3 sequences; about 24% occur a single time. The leading ten clones occupy around 10% of the sample.

Recombination linked TRBV11-2 to TRBJ2-3; TRBD2 might be the D gene, on 6 matching bases. Sequenced: blood. This receptor was taken from a woman aged 25-40 years with Graves' ophthalmopathy. At the DNA level, the sequence is TGTGCCAGCAGCTTATTGGCTAGCGGCACAGATACGCAGTATTTT. This is translated as CASSLLASGTDTQYF.